This T cell receptor beta chain was recorded in a study of cytomegalovirus exposure and HLA in healthy donors. Study results and limitations: Common viral pathogens seemed to be connected with several of the most significant clusters, according to a later analysis.

Use of 60 Vbeta and 13 Jbeta primers characterized the PCR. The data were produced by immunoSEQ multiplex PCR, yet TCRdb's version contains in-frame clones alone and is incomplete. The sample shows 150,000 to 160,000 clones, more than 75% of them seen only once. CDR1 MNHEY and CDR2 SMNVEV come from the germline V gene (reference sequence). The CDR3 length is 15 residues. With 6 bases clipped from V and 1 base from J, the junction kept 4 bases outside the gene matches. On this clone: As yet, its antigen is unknown.

The sequenced material came from PBMCs. This TCR was sampled from a woman aged 18-29 years in good health and CMV-seronegative. The V gene is TRBV27, the J gene TRBJ2-3, with TRBD1 matching 10 bases. The CDR3 here is CASSSGTGGTDTQYF. As DNA, the CDR3 is TGTGCCAGCAGCTCCGGGACAGGGGGCACAGATACGCAGTATTTT.